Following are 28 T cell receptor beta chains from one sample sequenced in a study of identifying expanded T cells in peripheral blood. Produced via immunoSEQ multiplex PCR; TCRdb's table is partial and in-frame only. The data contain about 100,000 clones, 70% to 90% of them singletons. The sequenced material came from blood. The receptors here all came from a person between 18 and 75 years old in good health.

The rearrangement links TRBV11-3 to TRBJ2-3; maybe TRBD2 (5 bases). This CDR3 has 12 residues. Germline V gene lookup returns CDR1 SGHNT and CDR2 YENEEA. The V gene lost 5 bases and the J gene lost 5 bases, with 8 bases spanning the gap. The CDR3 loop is CASSMGRDTQYF. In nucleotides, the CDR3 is TGTGCCAGCAGCATGGGGAGAGATACGCAGTATTTT.

The CDR3 region is CASSQEGWAEQYF. CDR3 nucleotide sequence: TGCGCCAGCAGCCAAGAAGGATGGGCCGAGCAGTACTTC. The chain carries TRBV4-1 and TRBJ2-7; unclear D gene. The germline gives CDR1 MGHRA, CDR2 YSYEKL. Trimming left V 0 bases short and J 6 bases short, with 9 bases between. This CDR3 has 13 amino acids.

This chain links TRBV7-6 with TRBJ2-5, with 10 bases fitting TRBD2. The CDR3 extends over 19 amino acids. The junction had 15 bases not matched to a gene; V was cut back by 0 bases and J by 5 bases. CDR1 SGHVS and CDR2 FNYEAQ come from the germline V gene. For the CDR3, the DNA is TGTGCCAGCAGCTTAGCCGGGGATTGGCTAGCGGGGGAGGATGAGACCCAGTACTTC. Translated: CASSLAGDWLAGEDETQYF.

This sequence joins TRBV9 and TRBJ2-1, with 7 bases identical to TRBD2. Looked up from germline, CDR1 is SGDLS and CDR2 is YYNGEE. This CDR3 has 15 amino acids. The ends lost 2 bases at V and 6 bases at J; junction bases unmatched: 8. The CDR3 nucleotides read TGTGCCAGCAGCGTGGCCGGGGGAGGGCCCAATGAGCAGTTCTTC. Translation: CASSVAGGGPNEQFF.

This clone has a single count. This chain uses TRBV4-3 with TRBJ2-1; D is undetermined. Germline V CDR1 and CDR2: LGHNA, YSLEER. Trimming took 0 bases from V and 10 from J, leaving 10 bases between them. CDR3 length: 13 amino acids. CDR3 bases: TGCGCCAGCAGCCAAGATTCCATCCGGGAGCAGTTCTTC. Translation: CASSQDSIREQFF.

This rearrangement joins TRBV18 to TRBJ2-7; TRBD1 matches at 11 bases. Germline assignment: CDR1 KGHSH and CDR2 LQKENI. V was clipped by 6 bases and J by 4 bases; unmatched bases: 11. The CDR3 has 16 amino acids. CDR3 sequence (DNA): TGTGCCAGCTCCGGAGGAAGGACAGGGGGCGGGTACGAGCAGTACTTC. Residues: CASSGGRTGGGYEQYF.

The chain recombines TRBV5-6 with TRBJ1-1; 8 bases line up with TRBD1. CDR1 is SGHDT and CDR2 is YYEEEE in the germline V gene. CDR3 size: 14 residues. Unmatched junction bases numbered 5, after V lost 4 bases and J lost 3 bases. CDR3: CASSPGQGHTEAFF. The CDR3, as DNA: TGTGCCAGCAGCCCAGGACAGGGCCACACTGAAGCTTTCTTT.

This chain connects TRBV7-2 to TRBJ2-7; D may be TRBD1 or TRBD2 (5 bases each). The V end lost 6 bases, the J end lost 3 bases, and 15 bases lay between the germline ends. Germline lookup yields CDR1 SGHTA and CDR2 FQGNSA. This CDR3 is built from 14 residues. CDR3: CASRTPGRNYEQYF. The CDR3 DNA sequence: TGTGCCAGCAGGACACCGGGACGGAACTACGAGCAGTACTTC.

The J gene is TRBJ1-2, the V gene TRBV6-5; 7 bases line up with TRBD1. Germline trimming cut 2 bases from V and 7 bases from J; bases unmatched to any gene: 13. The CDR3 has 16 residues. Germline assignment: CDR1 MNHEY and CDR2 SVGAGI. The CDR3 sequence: CASSYTFTDRVVGYTF. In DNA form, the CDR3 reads TGTGCCAGCAGTTACACATTCACCGACAGGGTTGTTGGCTACACCTTC.

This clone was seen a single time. This chain's CDR3 is CASSPQSSYNSPLHF. The DNA for the CDR3 is TGTGCCAGCAGCCCTCAGAGCTCCTATAATTCACCCCTCCACTTT. V and J are TRBV7-2 and TRBJ1-6; the D is unclear. Germline CDR1 reads SGHTA; CDR2 reads FQGNSA. This CDR3 contains 15 residues. V was pared by 5 bases and J by 0 bases, with 8 bases between.

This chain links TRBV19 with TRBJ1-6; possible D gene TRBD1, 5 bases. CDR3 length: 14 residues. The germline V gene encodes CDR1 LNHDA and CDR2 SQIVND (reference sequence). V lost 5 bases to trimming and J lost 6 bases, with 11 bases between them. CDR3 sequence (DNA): TGTGCCAGTAGTGGACCGACAGCTAATTCACCCCTCCACTTT. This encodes CASSGPTANSPLHF.

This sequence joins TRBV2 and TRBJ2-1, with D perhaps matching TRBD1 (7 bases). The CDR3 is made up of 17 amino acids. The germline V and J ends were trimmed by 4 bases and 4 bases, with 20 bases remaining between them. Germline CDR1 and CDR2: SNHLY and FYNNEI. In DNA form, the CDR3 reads TGTGCCAGCAGTGTTTCAGGGGCGGGGACAGTATACAATGAGCAGTTCTTC. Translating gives CASSVSGAGTVYNEQFF.

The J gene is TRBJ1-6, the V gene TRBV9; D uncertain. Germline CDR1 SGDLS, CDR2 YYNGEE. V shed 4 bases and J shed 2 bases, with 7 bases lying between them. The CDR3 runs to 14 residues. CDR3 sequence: CASSLSTYNSPLHF. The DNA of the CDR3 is TGTGCCAGCAGCCTTAGCACCTATAATTCACCCCTCCACTTT.

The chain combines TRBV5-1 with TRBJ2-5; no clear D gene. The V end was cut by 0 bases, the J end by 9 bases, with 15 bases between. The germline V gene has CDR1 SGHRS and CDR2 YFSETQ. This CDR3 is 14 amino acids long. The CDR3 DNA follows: TGCGCCAGCAGCTTGGCCCGGATCCAATCTCCCCAGTACTTC. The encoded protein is CASSLARIQSPQYF.

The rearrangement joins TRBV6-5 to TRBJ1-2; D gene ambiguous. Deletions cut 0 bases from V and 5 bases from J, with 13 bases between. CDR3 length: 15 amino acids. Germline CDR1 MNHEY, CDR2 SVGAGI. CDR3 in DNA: TGTGCCAGCAGTTACTCGTCGGTGGGCGATTATGGCTACACCTTC. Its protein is CASSYSSVGDYGYTF.

The CDR3 loop is CASSVANRVNEQFF. CDR3 sequence (DNA): TGTGCCAGCAGCGTAGCAAACAGGGTAAATGAGCAGTTCTTC. The chain couples TRBV9 to TRBJ2-1, with D tentatively TRBD1 (6 bases). This CDR3 spans 14 amino acids. V was trimmed by 0 bases and J by 7 bases, leaving 11 bases between them. CDR1 is SGDLS, CDR2 YYNGEE, per germline.

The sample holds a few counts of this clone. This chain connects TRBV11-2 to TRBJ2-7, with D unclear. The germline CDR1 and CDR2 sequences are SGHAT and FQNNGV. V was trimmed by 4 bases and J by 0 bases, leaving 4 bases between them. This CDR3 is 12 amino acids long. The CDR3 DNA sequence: TGTGCCAGCAGCTCCTCCTCCTACGAGCAGTACTTC. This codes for CASSSSSYEQYF.

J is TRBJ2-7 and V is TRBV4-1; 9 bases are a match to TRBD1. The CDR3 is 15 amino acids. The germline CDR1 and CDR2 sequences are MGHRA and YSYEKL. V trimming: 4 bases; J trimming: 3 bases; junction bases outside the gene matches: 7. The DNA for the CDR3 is TGCGCCAGCAGCCCCGGACAGGGGCCAATCTACGAGCAGTACTTC. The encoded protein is CASSPGQGPIYEQYF.

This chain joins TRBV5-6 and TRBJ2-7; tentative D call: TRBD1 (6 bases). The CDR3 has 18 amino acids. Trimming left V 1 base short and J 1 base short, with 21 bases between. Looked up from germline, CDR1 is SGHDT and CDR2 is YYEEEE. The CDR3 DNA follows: TGTGCCAGCAGCTTGAATGGTTGGAGGACAGCCGGATCCTACGAGCAGTACTTC. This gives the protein CASSLNGWRTAGSYEQYF.

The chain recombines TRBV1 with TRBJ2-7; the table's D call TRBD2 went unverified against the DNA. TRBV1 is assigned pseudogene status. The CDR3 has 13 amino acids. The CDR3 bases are TGCACCAGCGGCGACGGGGGGGCCTACGAGCAGTACTTC. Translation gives CTSGDGGAYEQYF.

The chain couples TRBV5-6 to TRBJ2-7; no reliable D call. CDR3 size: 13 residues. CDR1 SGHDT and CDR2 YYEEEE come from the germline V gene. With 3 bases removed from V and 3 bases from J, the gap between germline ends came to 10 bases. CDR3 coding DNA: TGTGCCAGCAGCTCGGGCCCGTTCTACGAGCAGTACTTC. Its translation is CASSSGPFYEQYF.

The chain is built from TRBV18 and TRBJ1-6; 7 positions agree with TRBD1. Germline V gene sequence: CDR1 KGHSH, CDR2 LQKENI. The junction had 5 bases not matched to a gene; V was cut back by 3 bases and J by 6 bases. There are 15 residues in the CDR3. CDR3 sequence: CASSPYDRVNSPLHF. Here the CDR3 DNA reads TGTGCCAGCTCACCCTATGACAGGGTTAATTCACCCCTCCACTTT.

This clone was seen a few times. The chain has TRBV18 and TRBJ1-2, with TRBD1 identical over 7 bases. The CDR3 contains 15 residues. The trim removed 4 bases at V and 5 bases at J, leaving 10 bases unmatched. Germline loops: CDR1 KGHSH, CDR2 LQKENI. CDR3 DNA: TGTGCCAGCTCACTCTCCGACAGGGAGACTTATGGCTACACCTTC. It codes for CASSLSDRETYGYTF. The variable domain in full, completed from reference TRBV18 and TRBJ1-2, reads NAGVMQNPRHLVRRRGQEARLRCSPMKGHSHVYWYRQLPEEGLKFMVYLQKENIIDESGMPKERFSAEFPKEGPSILRIQQVVRGDSAAYFCASSLSDRETYGYTFGSGTRLTVV.

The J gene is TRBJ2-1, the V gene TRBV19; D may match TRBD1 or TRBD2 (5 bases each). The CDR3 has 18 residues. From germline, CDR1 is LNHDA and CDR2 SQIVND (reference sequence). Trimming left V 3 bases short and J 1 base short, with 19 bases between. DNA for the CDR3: TGTGCCAGTAGTATGAGGGGCACAAGTAGGGGATCCTACAATGAGCAGTTCTTC. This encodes CASSMRGTSRGSYNEQFF. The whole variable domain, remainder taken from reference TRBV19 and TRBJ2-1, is DGGITQSPKYLFRKEGQNVTLSCEQNLNHDAMYWYRQDPGQGLRLIYYSQIVNDFQKGDIAEGYSVSREKKESFPLTVTSAQKNPTAFYLCASSMRGTSRGSYNEQFFGPGTRLTVL.

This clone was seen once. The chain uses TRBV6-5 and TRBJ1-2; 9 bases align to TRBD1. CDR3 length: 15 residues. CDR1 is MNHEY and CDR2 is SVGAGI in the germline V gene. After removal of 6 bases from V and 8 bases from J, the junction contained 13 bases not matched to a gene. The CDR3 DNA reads TGTGCCAGCAGAGGAGGGACAGGGTGGGATTTAGGCTACACCTTC. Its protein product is CASRGGTGWDLGYTF.

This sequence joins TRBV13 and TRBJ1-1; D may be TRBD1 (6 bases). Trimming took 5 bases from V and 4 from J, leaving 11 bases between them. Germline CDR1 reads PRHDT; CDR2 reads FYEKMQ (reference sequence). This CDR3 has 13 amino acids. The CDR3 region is CASSPLGGTEAFF. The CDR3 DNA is TGTGCCAGCAGCCCCCTAGGGGGCACTGAAGCTTTCTTT. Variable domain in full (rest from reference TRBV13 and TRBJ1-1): AAGVIQSPRHLIKEKRETATLKCYPIPRHDTVYWYQQGPGQDPQFLISFYEKMQSDKGSIPDRFSAQQFSDYHSELNMSSLELGDSALYFCASSPLGGTEAFFGQGTRLTVV.

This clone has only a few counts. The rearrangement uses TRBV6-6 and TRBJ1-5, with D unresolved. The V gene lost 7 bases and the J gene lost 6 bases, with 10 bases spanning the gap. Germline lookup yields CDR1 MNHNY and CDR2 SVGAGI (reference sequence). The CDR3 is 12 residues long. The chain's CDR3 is CASTDRPQPQHF. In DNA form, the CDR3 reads TGTGCCAGCACCGACCGGCCTCAGCCCCAGCATTTT.

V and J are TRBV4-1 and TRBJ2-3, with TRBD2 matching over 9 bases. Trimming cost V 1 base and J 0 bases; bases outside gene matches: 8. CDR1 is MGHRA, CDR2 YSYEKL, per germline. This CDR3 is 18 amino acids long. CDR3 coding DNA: TGCGCCAGCAGCCAAGGGAATAGCGGGGGACCTAGCACAGATACGCAGTATTTT. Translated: CASSQGNSGGPSTDTQYF.